Listed below are T cell receptor beta chains from one sample, sequenced in a study of T cells in Graves' hyperthyroidism and ophthalmopathy. TCRdb reprocessed the multiplex PCR reads via MiXCR and lists one record per CDR3 protein. Among roughly 660,000 distinct CDR3 sequences listed, about 18% were seen once. Sequencing was done on a sample of blood. The receptor set was obtained from a man aged 45-60 years with Graves' hyperthyroidism. Both conserved end residues are part of each CDR3. Each record gives: CDR3 DNA, CDR3 protein, clone size, D gene, J gene, V gene, CDR3 length. The D gene is left open where the match is weak. Expanded clones are given a class, and other clones once, few, many or no size at all.

TGTGCCAGCACCGACCCTGCGGACACTGAAGCTTTCTTT | CASTDPADTEAFF | few | - | TRBJ1-1 | TRBV6-1 | 13
TGTGCCAGCAGCTCCCCTGACGGGCCGACTGATGGCTACACCTTC | CASSSPDGPTDGYTF | few | - | TRBJ1-2 | TRBV9 | 15
TGTGCCAGCAGCTTAGGGAGTTTGGCCTACAATGAGCAGATCTTC | CASSLGSLAYNEQIF | - | - | TRBJ2-1 | TRBV7-9 | 15
TGTGCCAGCAGCGTAGGGGTGAGGGCCTCGGGCGAGCAGTACTTC | CASSVGVRASGEQYF | - | - | TRBJ2-7 | TRBV9 | 15
TGCAGTGCTAGAGGGCCTTTGAACACTGAAGCTTTCTTT | CSARGPLNTEAFF | - | - | TRBJ1-1 | TRBV20-1 | 13
TGTGCCAGCAGTTTGAGTGGTAGCGGGTTTCTCTACGAGCAGTACTTC | CASSLSGSGFLYEQYF | many | TRBD2 | TRBJ2-7 | TRBV28 | 16
TGTGCCAGCAGCTACAGCGGGCAGGAAAATGGCTACACCTTC | CASSYSGQENGYTF | few | - | TRBJ1-2 | TRBV7-9 | 14
TGTGCCAGCAGTTCGGCCGGGAGGCGAGAGACCCAGTACTTC | CASSSAGRRETQYF | many | TRBD2 | TRBJ2-5 | TRBV28 | 14
TGTGCCAGCAGTTCCCTCTCGACAGGGAGTTACAATGAGCAGTTCTTC | CASSSLSTGSYNEQFF | - | TRBD1 | TRBJ2-1 | TRBV6-5 | 16
TGTGCCAGCAGTGCCCCTAGTAGGGGACGTGACTATGGCTACACCTTC | CASSAPSRGRDYGYTF | - | - | TRBJ1-2 | TRBV28 | 16
TGCAGCGTTGAAGGCGGGAGCCTCTACGAGCAGTACTTC | CSVEGGSLYEQYF | - | TRBD2 | TRBJ2-7 | TRBV29-1 | 13
TGTGCCAGCAGCCCTCGAAGAGCGGGAGATCGGGAGACCCAGTACTTC | CASSPRRAGDRETQYF | many | TRBD2 | TRBJ2-5 | TRBV3-1 | 16
TGTGCTAGTGGTCCGTTAAACAGGGACCCCTACGAGCAGTACTTC | CASGPLNRDPYEQYF | - | - | TRBJ2-7 | TRBV12-5 | 15
TGTGCCAGCAGAAAAACCGGGACAGGGAAAGAAGCGACCCAGTACTTC | CASRKTGTGKEATQYF | many | TRBD1 | TRBJ2-5 | TRBV28 | 16
TGTGCCAGCAGTTTGACCGGGACAGGGGGCTGGTTCGGCTATGGCTACACCTTC | CASSLTGTGGWFGYGYTF | many | TRBD1 | TRBJ1-2 | TRBV28 | 18
TGTGCCAGCAGCTTCCTTTTTTCAGACTATAGTATGGTAAACACCGGGGAGCTGTTTTTT | CASSFLFSDYSMVNTGELFF | few | - | TRBJ2-2 | TRBV9 | 20
TGTGCCAGCAGTTTTGCGGGAGGAGGCTATGAGCAGTTCTTC | CASSFAGGGYEQFF | many | TRBD2 | TRBJ2-1 | TRBV12-3/TRBV12-4 | 14
TGTGCCAGCAGTTCCCCTATAAGCGGAAGCACAGATACGCAGTATTTT | CASSSPISGSTDTQYF | many | - | TRBJ2-3 | TRBV28 | 16
TGTGCCAGCAGCCATATTACAGGGATAAACACCGGGGAGCTGTTTTTT | CASSHITGINTGELFF | few | - | TRBJ2-2 | TRBV12-3/TRBV12-4 | 16
TGTGCCAGCAGTTGGCTCTCGCTAGCGGGTCCAGATACGCAGTATTTT | CASSWLSLAGPDTQYF | many | TRBD2 | TRBJ2-3 | TRBV12-3/TRBV12-4 | 16
TGTGCCAGCTCCCCCGGACAGCACAATCAGCCCCAGCATTTT | CASSPGQHNQPQHF | many | - | TRBJ1-5 | TRBV18 | 14
TGTGCCAGCAGCGTCAGGACAGACGCCTACTACGAGCAGTACTTC | CASSVRTDAYYEQYF | - | - | TRBJ2-7 | TRBV9 | 15
TGTGCCAGCAGCTTAGTCTGGACTAGTCTAAACGAGCAGTACTTC | CASSLVWTSLNEQYF | - | TRBD2 | TRBJ2-7 | TRBV7-2 | 15
TGTGCCAGTAGTATCCCTAGCGGGAGGAGCACAGATACGCAGTATTTT | CASSIPSGRSTDTQYF | - | TRBD2 | TRBJ2-3 | TRBV19 | 16